This is a list of T cell receptor beta chains from one sample in a study of OX40 agonist ivuxolimab in advanced cancers. Clones were read by immunoSEQ multiplex PCR, and TCRdb kept only the in-frame ones, dropping some. The data show 50,000 or so clones, 86% seen once. The source material was CD4+ or CD8+ T cells sorted from blood, sampled in a trial of the OX40 agonist ivuxolimab. The receptors were sampled from an adult with an advanced solid tumor such as melanoma, head and neck, liver or kidney cancer. CDR3s include the opening cysteine and the closing phenylalanine or tryptophan. The D gene is left open where the match is weak. Clone size is not always given. Where it is, it says once, few, many or a class for expanded clones.

D gene: NA
V gene: TRBV9
clone size: NA
J gene: TRBJ1-5
CDR3 DNA: TGTGCCAGCAGCGTAGGTTGGAATAGCAATCAGCCCCAGCATTTT
CDR3 protein: CASSVGWNSNQPQHF

D gene: NA
V gene: TRBV7-8
clone size: NA
J gene: TRBJ2-7
CDR3 DNA: TGTGCCAGCAGCTCCACGGGGGAATTCGAGCAGTACTTC
CDR3 protein: CASSSTGEFEQYF

D gene: NA
V gene: TRBV6-6
clone size: once
J gene: TRBJ1-2
CDR3 DNA: TGTGCCAGCAGTTACTCGAAGACCCATAGCTATGGCTACACCTTC
CDR3 protein: CASSYSKTHSYGYTF

D gene: TRBD1
V gene: TRBV6-1
clone size: NA
J gene: TRBJ1-1
CDR3 DNA: TGTGCCAGCAGTGAAGGGGCGGGACAGTTGAACACTGAAGCTTTCTTT
CDR3 protein: CASSEGAGQLNTEAFF

D gene: TRBD2
V gene: TRBV28
clone size: NA
J gene: TRBJ2-1
CDR3 DNA: TGTGCCAGCAGTACGGGACTAGCAACCGGTGAGCAGTTCTTC
CDR3 protein: CASSTGLATGEQFF

D gene: NA
V gene: TRBV7-3
clone size: NA
J gene: TRBJ2-1
CDR3 DNA: TGTGCCAGCAGCGCTACTTCCCGGAGGGGGGATGAGCAGTTCTTC
CDR3 protein: CASSATSRRGDEQFF

D gene: NA
V gene: TRBV7-9
clone size: once
J gene: TRBJ1-2
CDR3 DNA: TGTGCCAGCACCCAAAGTGGGGTATCGGAGGGCTACACCTTC
CDR3 protein: CASTQSGVSEGYTF

D gene: NA
V gene: TRBV18
clone size: NA
J gene: TRBJ2-7
CDR3 DNA: TGTGCCAGCTCAAGCATCACGGCCCCCTACGAGCAGTACTTC
CDR3 protein: CASSSITAPYEQYF

D gene: TRBD1
V gene: TRBV4-1
clone size: NA
J gene: TRBJ1-3
CDR3 DNA: TGCGCCAGCAGCCACACAGGGGGCTTTGGAAACACCATATATTTT
CDR3 protein: CASSHTGGFGNTIYF

D gene: NA
V gene: TRBV11-2
clone size: NA
J gene: TRBJ1-1
CDR3 DNA: TGTGCCAGCAGCTTAACGGGTTCGAACACTGAAGCTTTCTTT
CDR3 protein: CASSLTGSNTEAFF

D gene: TRBD1
V gene: TRBV6-1
clone size: NA
J gene: TRBJ2-1
CDR3 DNA: TGTGCCAGCAGTGAAATTTGGACAGGTGATAAACAAAGCTCCTACAATGAGCAGTTCTTC
CDR3 protein: CASSEIWTGDKQSSYNEQFF

D gene: NA
V gene: TRBV7-9
clone size: NA
J gene: TRBJ1-2
CDR3 DNA: TGTGCCAGCGGAGGGAATAACTATGGCTACACCTTC
CDR3 protein: CASGGNNYGYTF

D gene: NA
V gene: TRBV7-3
clone size: NA
J gene: TRBJ2-2
CDR3 DNA: TGTGCCAGCAGCCTATCCGGGGAGCTGTTTTTT
CDR3 protein: CASSLSGELFF

D gene: NA
V gene: TRBV10-3
clone size: NA
J gene: TRBJ1-5
CDR3 DNA: TGTGCCATCAGTGAATATAACCAGGCTCAGCCCCAGCATTTT
CDR3 protein: CAISEYNQAQPQHF

D gene: NA
V gene: TRBV15
clone size: NA
J gene: TRBJ1-2
CDR3 DNA: TGTGCCACCAGCAGAGATCTAAATGGCTTCTACGTCTATGGCTACACCTTC
CDR3 protein: CATSRDLNGFYVYGYTF

D gene: TRBD1
V gene: TRBV4-3
clone size: NA
J gene: TRBJ1-1
CDR3 DNA: TGCGCCAGCAGCCGGGACAGTGCTCTGAGCACTGAAGCTTTCTTT
CDR3 protein: CASSRDSALSTEAFF

D gene: TRBD1
V gene: TRBV12-5
clone size: NA
J gene: TRBJ2-3
CDR3 DNA: TGTGCTAGTGGCCCCCCAGGGGGACAGGGGGGGCTCTCAGATACGCAGTATTTT
CDR3 protein: CASGPPGGQGGLSDTQYF

D gene: TRBD1
V gene: TRBV13
clone size: NA
J gene: TRBJ1-2
CDR3 DNA: TGTGCCAGCAGCTTATCCCCGACAGGGGGCCTCTTTTATGGCTACACCTTC
CDR3 protein: CASSLSPTGGLFYGYTF

D gene: NA
V gene: TRBV6-5
clone size: NA
J gene: TRBJ1-1
CDR3 DNA: TGTGCCAGCTCGCAGGGCGAGGAAGCTTTCTTT
CDR3 protein: CASSQGEEAFF

D gene: NA
V gene: TRBV28
clone size: once
J gene: TRBJ1-5
CDR3 DNA: TGTGCCAGCAGTTGGGGGGGATATAGCAATCAGCCCCAGCATTTT
CDR3 protein: CASSWGGYSNQPQHF

D gene: NA
V gene: TRBV4-1
clone size: NA
J gene: TRBJ2-3
CDR3 DNA: TGCGCCAGCGGGTCGGAGTGGACCGGCGGCTGGGGAACGCAGTATTTT
CDR3 protein: CASGSEWTGGWGTQYF

D gene: NA
V gene: TRBV4-1
clone size: NA
J gene: TRBJ2-7
CDR3 DNA: TGCGCCAGCAGCCAAGGGACAGATTTTCTCTACGAGCAGTACTTC
CDR3 protein: CASSQGTDFLYEQYF

D gene: NA
V gene: TRBV29-1
clone size: NA
J gene: TRBJ2-1
CDR3 DNA: TGCAGCGTTGTTCGGGTGGGTGAGCAGTTCTTC
CDR3 protein: CSVVRVGEQFF

D gene: TRBD2
V gene: TRBV6-5
clone size: NA
J gene: TRBJ2-7
CDR3 DNA: TGTGCCAGCAGTTCTCCCCCGGGAGGTGAATACGAGCAGTACTTC
CDR3 protein: CASSSPPGGEYEQYF

D gene: NA
V gene: TRBV5-1
clone size: NA
J gene: TRBJ1-1
CDR3 DNA: TGCGCCAGCAGCTTAGAAGGGGTCAGTGAAGCTTTCTTT
CDR3 protein: CASSLEGVSEAFF

D gene: TRBD1
V gene: TRBV13
clone size: many
J gene: TRBJ1-4
CDR3 DNA: TGTGCCAGCAGCTTAGGCAACAGGGGTTCTAATGAAAAACTGTTTTTT
CDR3 protein: CASSLGNRGSNEKLFF

D gene: NA
V gene: TRBV7-9
clone size: NA
J gene: TRBJ1-3
CDR3 DNA: TGTGCCAGCAGTCCACAGCCCCGCTATTCCATATATTTT
CDR3 protein: CASSPQPRYSIYF

D gene: NA
V gene: TRBV29-1
clone size: NA
J gene: TRBJ2-3
CDR3 DNA: TGCAGCGTCGCCGAATTGGATACGCAGTATTTT
CDR3 protein: CSVAELDTQYF

D gene: TRBD1
V gene: TRBV5-6
clone size: NA
J gene: TRBJ2-2
CDR3 DNA: TGTGCCAGCAGCCCCGAGCCACAGGGGAGCACCGGGGAGCTGTTTTTT
CDR3 protein: CASSPEPQGSTGELFF

D gene: NA
V gene: TRBV7-8
clone size: NA
J gene: TRBJ2-5
CDR3 DNA: TGTGCCAGCAGCTCGGACCTGAGAGAGACCCAGTACTTC
CDR3 protein: CASSSDLRETQYF

D gene: NA
V gene: TRBV19
clone size: few
J gene: TRBJ1-5
CDR3 DNA: TGTGCCAGTAGTATTGGGGGTCTTAGCAATCAGCCCCAGCATTTT
CDR3 protein: CASSIGGLSNQPQHF

D gene: NA
V gene: TRBV4-2
clone size: NA
J gene: TRBJ1-2
CDR3 DNA: TGTGCCAGCAGCCAAGATGGGGGGAGAGGGAGCTATGGCTACACCTTC
CDR3 protein: CASSQDGGRGSYGYTF

D gene: NA
V gene: TRBV19
clone size: NA
J gene: TRBJ2-6
CDR3 DNA: TGTGCCAGTAGTATAGGGGGGTTACCCTCTCACCTGACTTTC
CDR3 protein: CASSIGGLPSHLTF

D gene: NA
V gene: TRBV5-6
clone size: NA
J gene: TRBJ2-1
CDR3 DNA: TGTGCCAGCAGCGGAACAAATGAGCAGTTCTTC
CDR3 protein: CASSGTNEQFF

D gene: NA
V gene: TRBV5-6
clone size: NA
J gene: TRBJ2-3
CDR3 DNA: TGTGCCAGCAGCTGGGGAACAGATACGCAGTATTTT
CDR3 protein: CASSWGTDTQYF

D gene: NA
V gene: TRBV15
clone size: NA
J gene: TRBJ1-2
CDR3 DNA: TGTGCCGCCAGCAGAGTGGCAGGGGAATATGGCTACACCTTC
CDR3 protein: CAASRVAGEYGYTF

D gene: NA
V gene: TRBV5-4
clone size: NA
J gene: TRBJ1-1
CDR3 DNA: TGTGCCAGCAGCTTCGAAGGTACTGAAGCTTTCTTT
CDR3 protein: CASSFEGTEAFF

D gene: NA
V gene: TRBV27
clone size: NA
J gene: TRBJ2-1
CDR3 DNA: TGTGCCAGCAGTTTAGGGGGCCAAAAAGGGTACAATGAGCAGTTCTTC
CDR3 protein: CASSLGGQKGYNEQFF

D gene: TRBD1
V gene: TRBV9
clone size: NA
J gene: TRBJ2-5
CDR3 DNA: TGTGCCAGCAGCGTCGGACAGGGGGCAGAGACCCAGTACTTC
CDR3 protein: CASSVGQGAETQYF

D gene: NA
V gene: TRBV19
clone size: NA
J gene: TRBJ1-2
CDR3 DNA: TGTGCCAGTAGTACCCTCTGGACAAGATCCTATGGCTACACCTTC
CDR3 protein: CASSTLWTRSYGYTF

D gene: NA
V gene: TRBV18
clone size: NA
J gene: TRBJ2-5
CDR3 DNA: TGTGCCAGCTCACCATACTGGCCTAACATTGGACTGCAGGAGCAAGAGACCCAGTACTTC
CDR3 protein: CASSPYWPNIGLQEQETQYF

D gene: NA
V gene: TRBV7-9
clone size: NA
J gene: TRBJ2-1
CDR3 DNA: TGTGCCAGCAGCTACAATGAGCAGTTCTTC
CDR3 protein: CASSYNEQFF

D gene: NA
V gene: TRBV7-2
clone size: NA
J gene: TRBJ1-6
CDR3 DNA: TGTGCCAGCAGCTTAGGGCCTTTGGCCCTCCACTTT
CDR3 protein: CASSLGPLALHF

D gene: NA
V gene: TRBV11-2
clone size: NA
J gene: TRBJ2-3
CDR3 DNA: TGTGCCAGCCACCTGTCTCACGGTACAGATACGCAGTATTTT
CDR3 protein: CASHLSHGTDTQYF

D gene: NA
V gene: TRBV6-5
clone size: NA
J gene: TRBJ1-5
CDR3 DNA: TGTGCCAGCATCGACCCCAGGGTCGTAATCCAGCCCCAGCATTTT
CDR3 protein: CASIDPRVVIQPQHF

D gene: NA
V gene: TRBV11-1
clone size: NA
J gene: TRBJ2-7
CDR3 DNA: TGTGCCAGCAGCTTAGCCCAGGTCACCTCCTACGAGCAGTACTTC
CDR3 protein: CASSLAQVTSYEQYF

D gene: TRBD1
V gene: TRBV27
clone size: once
J gene: TRBJ1-5
CDR3 DNA: TGTGCCAGCAGTTTCCCACAGGACAGGGTGTTAAATCAGCCCCAGCATTTT
CDR3 protein: CASSFPQDRVLNQPQHF

D gene: TRBD1
V gene: TRBV5-1
clone size: NA
J gene: TRBJ1-1
CDR3 DNA: TGCGCCAGCAGCCGGGACAGAGAATTGAACACTGAAGCTTTCTTT
CDR3 protein: CASSRDRELNTEAFF

D gene: NA
V gene: TRBV13
clone size: NA
J gene: TRBJ2-7
CDR3 DNA: TGTGCCAGCGGCGAGGAGTTATCCGAGCAGTACTTC
CDR3 protein: CASGEELSEQYF

D gene: NA
V gene: TRBV7-8
clone size: once
J gene: TRBJ2-5
CDR3 DNA: TGTGCCAGTTCACCCTGGATGGCGCCGTGGCAAGAGACCCAGTACTTC
CDR3 protein: CASSPWMAPWQETQYF

D gene: TRBD1
V gene: TRBV7-3
clone size: NA
J gene: TRBJ2-2
CDR3 DNA: TGTGCCAGCAGCCCGGGACAGGAGAACACCGGGGAGCTGTTTTTT
CDR3 protein: CASSPGQENTGELFF

D gene: NA
V gene: TRBV9
clone size: NA
J gene: TRBJ2-3
CDR3 DNA: TGTGCCAGCAGCGTCGGGGCTTGGGACCGCACAGATACGCAGTATTTT
CDR3 protein: CASSVGAWDRTDTQYF

D gene: TRBD1
V gene: TRBV28
clone size: few
J gene: TRBJ2-7
CDR3 DNA: TGTGCCAGCAGTCCTCCCGGGACAGGGGCCGAGCAGTACTTC
CDR3 protein: CASSPPGTGAEQYF

D gene: NA
V gene: TRBV5-6
clone size: NA
J gene: TRBJ2-7
CDR3 DNA: TGTGCCAGCAGCTTGAGGCAGGTTTCCTACGAGCAGTACTTC
CDR3 protein: CASSLRQVSYEQYF

D gene: NA
V gene: TRBV7-9
clone size: NA
J gene: TRBJ1-2
CDR3 DNA: TGTGCCAGCAGCTCTCCGGGGCAGATCTATGGCTACACCTTC
CDR3 protein: CASSSPGQIYGYTF